The clone carrying this T cell receptor beta chain has just a few counts. TCR beta CDR3 sequences were amplified from RNA transcripts. First-round RT-PCR of the TCR CDR3 relied on the HTBI primer set. TCRdb used MiXCR to reprocess the multiplex PCR reads, holding one entry per CDR3 protein. The sample lists 450,000 to 600,000 distinct CDR3 sequences, 15% to 20% occurring once. The data originate from a study of T cells in Graves' hyperthyroidism and ophthalmopathy. The CDR3 spans 16 residues. Losses at the gene ends were 6 bases for V and 3 bases for J; bases not matched to a gene: 9. The sequence was obtained from a man aged 40-49 years with Graves' ophthalmopathy. This rearrangement joins TRBV12-3 or TRBV12-4 to TRBJ2-1; 9 bases map to TRBD2. Input material: blood. CDR3 sequence: CASRGGGGANYNEQFF. DNA for the CDR3: TGTGCCAGCAGGGGGGGCGGGGGGGCTAACTACAATGAGCAGTTCTTC.